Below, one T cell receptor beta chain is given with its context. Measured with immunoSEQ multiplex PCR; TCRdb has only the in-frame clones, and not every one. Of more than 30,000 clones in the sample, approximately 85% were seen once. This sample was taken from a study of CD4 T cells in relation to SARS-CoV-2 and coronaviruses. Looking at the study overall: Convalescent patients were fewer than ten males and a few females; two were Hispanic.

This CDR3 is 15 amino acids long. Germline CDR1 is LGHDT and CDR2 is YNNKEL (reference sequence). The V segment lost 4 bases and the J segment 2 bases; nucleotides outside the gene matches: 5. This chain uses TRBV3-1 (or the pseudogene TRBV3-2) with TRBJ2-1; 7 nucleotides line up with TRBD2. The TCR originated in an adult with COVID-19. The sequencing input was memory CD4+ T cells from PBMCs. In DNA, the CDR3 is TGTGCCAGCAGCCGAGCGGGACTCACCTACAATGAGCAGTTCTTC. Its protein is CASSRAGLTYNEQFF.